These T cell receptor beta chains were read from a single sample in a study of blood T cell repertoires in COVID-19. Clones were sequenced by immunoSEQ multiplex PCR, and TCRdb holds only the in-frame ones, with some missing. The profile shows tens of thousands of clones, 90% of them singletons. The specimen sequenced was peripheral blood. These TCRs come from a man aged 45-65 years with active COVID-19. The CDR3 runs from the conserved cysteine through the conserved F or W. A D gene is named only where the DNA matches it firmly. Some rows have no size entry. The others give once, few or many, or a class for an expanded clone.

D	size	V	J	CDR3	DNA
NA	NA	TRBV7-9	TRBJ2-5	CASSYPAVAKETQYF	TGTGCCAGCAGCTATCCCGCCGTGGCCAAAGAGACCCAGTACTTC
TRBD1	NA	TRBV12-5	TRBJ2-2	CASGLRQGGVTGELFF	TGTGCTAGTGGTTTGCGTCAAGGGGGCGTCACCGGGGAGCTGTTTTTT
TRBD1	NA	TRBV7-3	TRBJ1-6	CASSLGRGSDSPPHF	TGTGCCAGCAGCTTAGGCAGGGGGTCTGATTCACCCCCCCACTTT
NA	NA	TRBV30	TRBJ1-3	CAWIGGSGNTIYF	TGTGCCTGGATTGGGGGGTCTGGAAACACCATATATTTT
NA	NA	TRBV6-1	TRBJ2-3	CASSEDRSFSSPQYF	TGTGCCAGCAGTGAAGACAGGTCCTTCTCATCTCCGCAGTATTTT
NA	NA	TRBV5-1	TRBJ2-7	CASRSSYEQYF	TGCGCCAGCAGGAGCTCCTACGAGCAGTACTTC
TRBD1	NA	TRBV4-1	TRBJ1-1	CASSLQGKAFF	TGCGCCAGCAGTCTACAGGGGAAAGCTTTCTTT
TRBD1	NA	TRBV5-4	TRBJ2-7	CASSLRDREGGEQYF	TGTGCCAGCAGCTTAAGGGACAGGGAGGGTGGCGAGCAGTACTTC
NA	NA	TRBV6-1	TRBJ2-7	CASSEARTSAYEQYF	TGTGCCAGCAGTGAAGCGAGGACATCGGCCTACGAGCAGTACTTC
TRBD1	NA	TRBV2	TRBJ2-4	CASSNLGQTKNIQYF	TGTGCCAGCAGTAACCTGGGACAGACGAAAAACATTCAGTACTTC
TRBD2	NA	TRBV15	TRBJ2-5	CATSERGPETQYF	TGTGCCACCAGCGAGCGGGGGCCAGAGACCCAGTACTTC
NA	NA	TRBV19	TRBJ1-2	CASSTALQGNYGYTF	TGTGCCAGTAGTACTGCCCTACAGGGTAACTATGGCTACACCTTC
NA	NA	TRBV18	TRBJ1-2	CASSPGQRYGYTF	TGTGCCAGCTCACCTGGACAGCGCTATGGCTACACCTTC
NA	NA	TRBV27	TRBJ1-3	CASSLSAVSGNTIYF	TGTGCCAGCAGTTTATCAGCCGTTTCTGGAAACACCATATATTTT
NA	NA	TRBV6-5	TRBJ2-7	CASSNLGGGAYEQYF	TGTGCCAGCAGTAACTTAGGAGGGGGGGCCTACGAGCAGTACTTC
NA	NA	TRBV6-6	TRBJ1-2	CASTDSAMKSFGYTF	TGTGCCAGCACCGACAGCGCTATGAAGTCTTTTGGCTACACCTTC
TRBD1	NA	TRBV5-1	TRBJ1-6	CASSWTGTENSPLHF	TGCGCCAGCAGCTGGACCGGGACAGAAAATTCACCCCTCCACTTT
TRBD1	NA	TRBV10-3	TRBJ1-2	CATHSGGGTGYNYGYTF	TGTGCCACACATTCCGGAGGCGGGACAGGGTACAACTATGGCTACACCTTC
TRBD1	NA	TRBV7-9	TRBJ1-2	CASSLDGRGFYTF	TGTGCCAGCAGCTTAGATGGCAGGGGGTTCTACACCTTC
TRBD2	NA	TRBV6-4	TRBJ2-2	CASRLAENTGELFF	TGTGCCAGCAGACTAGCGGAGAACACCGGGGAGCTGTTTTTT
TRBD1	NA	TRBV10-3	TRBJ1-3	CAISGTGKGNTIYF	TGTGCCATCAGCGGGACAGGGAAGGGAAACACCATATATTTT
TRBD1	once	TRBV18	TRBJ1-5	CASSPFRTGDRGQPQHF	TGTGCCAGCTCACCCTTCCGAACAGGGGATAGGGGTCAGCCCCAGCATTTT
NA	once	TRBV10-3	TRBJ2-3	CAISERSTDTQYF	TGTGCCATCAGTGAACGGAGCACAGATACGCAGTATTTT
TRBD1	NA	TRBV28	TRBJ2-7	CASRGQGAEYEQYF	TGTGCCAGCAGGGGACAGGGGGCAGAGTACGAGCAGTACTTC
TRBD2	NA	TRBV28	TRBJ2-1	CASSTSLLALINNEQFF	TGTGCCAGCAGTACTAGTTTACTAGCGTTGATTAACAATGAGCAGTTCTTC
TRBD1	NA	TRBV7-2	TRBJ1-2	CASSSPGQGNYGYTF	TGTGCCAGCAGCTCCCCGGGACAGGGAAACTATGGCTACACCTTC
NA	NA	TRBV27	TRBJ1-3	CASSFREGNTIYF	TGTGCCAGCAGTTTTCGGGAAGGAAACACCATATATTTT
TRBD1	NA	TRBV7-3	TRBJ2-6	CASSGGTGAFSGANVLTF	TGTGCCAGCAGCGGAGGGACAGGGGCTTTCTCTGGGGCCAACGTCCTGACTTTC
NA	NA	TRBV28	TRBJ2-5	CASTTLSAGQETQYF	TGTGCCAGCACTACACTTTCGGCAGGGCAAGAGACCCAGTACTTC
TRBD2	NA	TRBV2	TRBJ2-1	CASFGTSGDSYNEQFF	TGTGCCAGCTTCGGGACTAGCGGGGACTCCTACAATGAGCAGTTCTTC
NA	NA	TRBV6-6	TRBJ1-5	CASSYFIGGDQPQHF	TGTGCCAGCAGTTACTTTATAGGCGGCGATCAGCCCCAGCATTTT
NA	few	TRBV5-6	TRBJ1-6	CASSPAGASYNSPLHF	TGTGCCAGCAGCCCTGCGGGGGCGTCCTATAATTCACCCCTCCACTTT
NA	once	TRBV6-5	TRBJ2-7	CASSYHVGPSYEQYF	TGTGCCAGCAGTTACCATGTGGGGCCTTCCTACGAGCAGTACTTC
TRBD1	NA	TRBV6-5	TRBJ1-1	CASSSGTGMGTEAFF	TGTGCCAGCAGTTCCGGGACAGGGATGGGTACTGAAGCTTTCTTT
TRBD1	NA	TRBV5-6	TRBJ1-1	CASSLGQGHRAFF	TGTGCCAGCAGCTTAGGACAGGGCCACCGGGCTTTCTTT
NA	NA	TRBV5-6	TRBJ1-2	CASSSRGGAAGYTF	TGTGCCAGCAGCTCCCGGGGCGGGGCGGCGGGCTACACCTTC
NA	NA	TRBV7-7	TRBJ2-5	CASSQDRRATQYF	TGTGCTAGCAGCCAGGACAGGAGGGCGACCCAGTACTTC
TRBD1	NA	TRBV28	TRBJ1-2	CATSSAGGEDYGYTF	TGTGCCACTTCATCGGCAGGGGGCGAGGACTATGGCTACACCTTC
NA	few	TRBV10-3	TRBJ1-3	CAISGDSLSSGNTIYF	TGTGCCATCAGTGGGGACTCCTTAAGCTCTGGAAACACCATATATTTT
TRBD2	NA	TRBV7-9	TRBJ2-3	CASSLAGRGNTDTQYF	TGTGCCAGCAGCTTAGCGGGGCGGGGGAACACAGATACGCAGTATTTT
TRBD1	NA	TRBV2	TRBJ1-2	CASSEPGQGIGGYTF	TGTGCCAGCAGTGAGCCGGGACAGGGAATAGGGGGCTACACCTTC
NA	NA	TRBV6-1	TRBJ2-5	CASSESGGQQETQYF	TGTGCCAGCAGTGAATCAGGGGGGCAACAAGAGACCCAGTACTTC
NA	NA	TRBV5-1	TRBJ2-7	CASSLGGYEQYF	TGCGCCAGCAGCTTGGGAGGCTACGAGCAGTACTTC
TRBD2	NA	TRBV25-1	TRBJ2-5	CASSELGGRGETQYF	TGTGCCAGCAGTGAATTAGGAGGGCGGGGGGAGACCCAGTACTTC
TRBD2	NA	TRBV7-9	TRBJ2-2	CASNSGGLSTGELFF	TGTGCCAGCAACAGCGGGGGGCTTTCGACCGGGGAGCTGTTTTTT
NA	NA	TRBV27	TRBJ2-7	CASSLNGGRYEQYF	TGTGCCAGCAGTTTAAACGGGGGGCGCTACGAGCAGTACTTC